The 28 T cell receptor beta chains presented below share a single source sample, sequenced in a study of blood T cell repertoires in COVID-19. Profiling relied on immunoSEQ multiplex PCR, and the TCRdb table lists in-frame clones only, not all of them. The sample lists roughly 38,000 clones, 74% occurring once. Input material: peripheral blood. These receptors all stem from a man in his 70s with COVID-19, enrolled during active disease.

This clone has just a few counts. V usage is TRBV28 and J usage is TRBJ2-7; D is uncertain. This CDR3 is built from 14 residues. Trimming took off 4 bases at V and 2 bases at J, with 12 bases between the two ends. In germline, CDR1 is MDHEN, CDR2 SYDVKM. CDR3: CASSSHEITYEQYF. CDR3 coding DNA: TGTGCCAGCAGTTCACACGAAATCACCTACGAGCAGTACTTC.

J is TRBJ1-2 and V is TRBV24-1; unclear D gene. The length of the CDR3 is 15 residues. Trimming pared 3 bases from V and 2 bases from J, leaving 12 bases between. Germline V gene lookup returns CDR1 KGHDR and CDR2 SFDVKD. The CDR3 region has the DNA TGTGCCACCAGTGATGAAGGAACGGGGAACTATGGCTACACCTTC. It encodes CATSDEGTGNYGYTF.

The genes are TRBV7-3 and TRBJ2-3; D possibly corresponds to TRBD2 (5 bases). Trimming took off 2 bases at V and 0 bases at J, with 9 bases between the two ends. There are 15 residues in the CDR3. Germline CDR1 is SGHTA and CDR2 is FQGTGA. CDR3 nucleotides: TGTGCCAGCAGCTTATACGGGGTGAGCACAGATACGCAGTATTTT. Protein: CASSLYGVSTDTQYF.

The chain is built from TRBV18 and TRBJ2-7; TRBD2 might be the D (6 bases). Germline V gene data show CDR1 as KGHSH and CDR2 as LQKENI. The CDR3 consists of 13 residues. Trimming took off 5 bases at V and 7 bases at J, with 15 bases between the two ends. As DNA, the CDR3 is TGTGCCAGCTCAGTATACACGGGGAGGGAGCAGTACTTC. Its protein product is CASSVYTGREQYF.

The rearrangement uses TRBV21-1 and TRBJ1-6; the D call of TRBD1 is as the table states it, not checked on the DNA. TRBV21-1 is a pseudogene locus. This CDR3 spans 17 amino acids. The CDR3 bases are TGTGCCAGCAGCAAAGCGGAGACAGGGTCTTATAATTCACCCCTCCACTTT. Translated: CASSKAETGSYNSPLHF.

The rearrangement uses TRBV5-4 and TRBJ2-1; D is possibly TRBD2 (5 bases). The CDR3 runs 12 residues. Trimming removed 4 bases at V and 4 bases at J, with 6 bases between. Germline V gene data show CDR1 as SGHNT and CDR2 as YYREEE (reference sequence). The CDR3 sequence is CASSPGYNEQFF. DNA for the CDR3: TGTGCCAGCAGCCCGGGGTACAATGAGCAGTTCTTC.

This clone appeared once. The V call is TRBV19, the J call TRBJ2-7, with 7 bases identical to TRBD1. The CDR3 runs to 14 residues. With 9 bases clipped from V and 0 bases from J, the junction kept 8 bases outside the gene matches. Germline CDR1 LNHDA, CDR2 SQIVND (reference sequence). The CDR3 is CASARQGLSYEQYF. DNA of the CDR3: TGTGCCAGCGCACGACAGGGCCTCTCCTACGAGCAGTACTTC.

The CDR3 coding sequence is TGTGCCAGCTCACCTCCGTCTAGCAGTCGGTACGAGCAGTACTTC. Its translation: CASSPPSSSRYEQYF. The V and J genes are TRBV18 and TRBJ2-7; D perhaps matches TRBD2 (5 bases). CDR1 KGHSH and CDR2 LQKENI come from the germline V gene. The CDR3 contains 15 residues. V dropped 3 bases and J dropped 4 bases, with 16 bases sitting between them.

This clone is a singleton in its sample. This chain uses TRBV6-5 with TRBJ2-7; 11 bases are a match to TRBD1. Germline V gene data show CDR1 as MNHEY and CDR2 as SVGAGI. This CDR3 has 15 residues. V dropped 6 bases and J dropped 0; count of bases not matched to a gene: 4. This CDR3 reads CASRPGTGGSYEQYF. DNA for the CDR3: TGTGCCAGCAGACCCGGGACAGGGGGCTCCTACGAGCAGTACTTC.

This clone was observed a few times. Here the CDR3 reads CASSLGRTPYGYTF. In DNA form, the CDR3 reads TGTGCCAGCAGCTTAGGCCGGACACCCTATGGCTACACCTTC. The chain has TRBV7-9 and TRBJ1-2, with D possibly TRBD1 on 5 matching bases. Germline V lookup: CDR1 SEHNR, CDR2 FQNEAQ (reference sequence). V lost 1 base and J 4 bases, leaving 10 bases between the germline ends. The CDR3 spans 14 residues.

In DNA, the CDR3 is TGTGCCTGGAGTGTATTTGGGAGGAGCAATCAGCCCCAGCATTTT. Translation: CAWSVFGRSNQPQHF. V gene TRBV30 combines with J gene TRBJ1-5; no clear D. V was trimmed by 0 bases and J by 1 base, leaving 10 bases between them. Germline V gives CDR1 GTSNPN, CDR2 SVGIG (reference sequence). This CDR3 comprises 15 residues.

The rearrangement joins TRBV7-9 to TRBJ1-6, with TRBD1 matching 7 bases. V gave up 1 base and J gave up 10 bases; unmatched junction bases: 10. Germline V CDR1 and CDR2: SEHNR, FQNEAQ (reference sequence). CDR3 length equals 16 residues. CDR3 region: CASSLGSGGPGSPLHF. The CDR3 DNA sequence: TGTGCCAGCAGCTTAGGTTCAGGGGGGCCAGGGTCACCCCTCCACTTT.

A note on this clone: Distinct nucleotide sequences in the sample also encode this CDR3. The CDR3 nucleotides are TGTGCCAGCAGCCGGACAGGATCCAATCAGCCCCAGCATTTT. This encodes CASSRTGSNQPQHF. The chain couples TRBV5-4 to TRBJ1-5; 7 positions agree with TRBD1. The ends lost 4 bases at V and 3 bases at J; junction bases unmatched: 4. This CDR3 contains 14 residues. Germline-derived CDR1 and CDR2 are SGHNT and YYREEE (reference sequence).

The rearrangement links TRBV27 to TRBJ2-1; 9 bases agree with TRBD2. CDR1 is MNHEY, CDR2 SMNVEV, per germline (reference sequence). The CDR3 covers 15 residues. V shed 6 bases and J 6 bases; nucleotides not matched to a gene: 9. CDR3 coding DNA: TGTGCCAGCAGCCCTAGCGGGATACGGGGCAATGAGCAGTTCTTC. Translated: CASSPSGIRGNEQFF.

The V gene is TRBV4-1, the J gene TRBJ2-3; 11 bases match TRBD2. CDR3 length: 17 residues. V shed 3 bases and J 2 bases; nucleotides not matched to a gene: 7. CDR1 is MGHRA and CDR2 is YSYEKL in the germline V gene. CDR3 sequence (DNA): TGCGCCAGCAGCCAGCGACTAGCGGGGCTGCTCACAGATACGCAGTATTTT. Translating it yields CASSQRLAGLLTDTQYF.

This clone was counted once. The chain combines TRBV30 with TRBJ2-3; D not certain. V was cut by 3 bases and J by 2 bases, with 15 bases left in between. The germline CDR1 and CDR2 sequences are GTSNPN and SVGIG (reference sequence). This CDR3 contains 15 residues. CDR3 nucleotides: TGTGCCTGGAGAGTCGTTGACTTAATCACAGATACGCAGTATTTT. Its translation is CAWRVVDLITDTQYF.

The rearrangement joins TRBV7-2 to TRBJ1-6; TRBD1 is a possible D gene (6 bases). Trimming pared 5 bases from V and 6 bases from J, leaving 11 bases between. The length of the CDR3 is 14 residues. Germline CDR1 and CDR2: SGHTA and FQGNSA. As DNA, the CDR3 is TGTGCCAGCAGCCGGGGGGGGCTTAATTCACCCCTCCACTTT. Protein sequence: CASSRGGLNSPLHF.

This clone showed up just a few times. The chain has TRBV19 and TRBJ1-1; D not certain. This CDR3 contains 12 residues. The V gene's germline CDR1 is LNHDA and CDR2 SQIVND (reference sequence). Trimming took off 5 bases at V and 4 bases at J, with 8 bases between the two ends. CDR3 region: CASSYSRTEAFF. The DNA of the CDR3 is TGTGCCAGTAGTTATTCCCGCACTGAAGCTTTCTTT.

This clone was counted only a few times. The chain couples TRBV5-1 to TRBJ1-6; 9 bases are shared with TRBD1. The junction had 1 base not matched to a gene; V was cut back by 0 bases and J by 9 bases. The length of the CDR3 is 14 residues. Germline V gene lookup returns CDR1 SGHRS and CDR2 YFSETQ. In DNA form, the CDR3 reads TGCGCCAGCAGCTTGGACAGGGGGCCTTCACCCCTCCACTTT. It codes for CASSLDRGPSPLHF.

The chain employs TRBV5-1 and TRBJ2-1; D not certain. The CDR3 sequence is 15 residues long. Trimming pared 0 bases from V and 5 bases from J, leaving 12 bases between. Germline V lookup: CDR1 SGHRS, CDR2 YFSETQ. The CDR3 DNA reads as TGCGCCAGCAGCTTGGTTCCCAGATATGACAATGAGCAGTTCTTC. It codes for CASSLVPRYDNEQFF.

The chain employs TRBV6-5 and TRBJ1-1; no clear D. The CDR3 has 14 amino acids. V lost 2 bases, J lost 0 bases, and 7 bases lay in between. Germline loops: CDR1 MNHEY, CDR2 SVGAGI. CDR3 nucleotides: TGTGCCAGCAGTTACGGGCTGATGAACACTGAAGCTTTCTTT. Translation: CASSYGLMNTEAFF.

This chain links TRBV29-1 with TRBJ2-2; 8 bases match TRBD2. This CDR3 has 14 residues. In germline, CDR1 is SQVTM, CDR2 ANQGSEA. The V and J ends lost 7 bases and 1 base, in that order; junction bases with no gene match: 5. CDR3 in amino acids: CSGRTSLNTGELFF. The CDR3 DNA reads as TGCAGCGGAAGGACTAGCCTGAACACCGGGGAGCTGTTTTTT.

V and J are TRBV6-4 and TRBJ2-3; 14 bases agree with TRBD2. Per the germline V gene, CDR1 is MRHNA and CDR2 is SNTAGT. The CDR3 spans 15 residues. V was clipped by 7 bases and J by 4 bases; unmatched bases: 4. The CDR3 region is CASKTSGGAADTQYF. The CDR3 DNA follows: TGTGCCAGCAAGACTAGCGGGGGGGCCGCAGATACGCAGTATTTT.

In regard to this clone: One junction end disagrees with the germline gene, perhaps due to a read error. The CDR3 sequence: CASSADSGNTIYF. CDR3 nucleotides: TGTGCTAGCAGCGCAGACTCTGGAAACACCATATATTTT. This rearrangement joins TRBV7-7 to TRBJ1-3; no definite D call. This CDR3 is built from 13 residues. CDR1 is SSHAT and CDR2 is FNYEAQ in the germline V gene (reference sequence).

This chain links TRBV11-2 with TRBJ2-2; 9 positions match TRBD1. The J segment lost 4 bases and the V segment lost 6 bases, leaving 3 bases of the junction unmatched. The CDR3 runs 14 residues. CDR1 and CDR2 from the germline V gene are SGHAT and FQNNGV. This CDR3 reads CASSRQGGTGELFF. For the CDR3, the DNA is TGTGCCAGCAGTCGACAGGGGGGCACCGGGGAGCTGTTTTTT.

As for this clone: Other DNA sequences in the same sample also yield this CDR3. This chain uses TRBV15 with TRBJ1-6, with TRBD1 as a possible D gene (6 bases). CDR3 size: 14 residues. Germline CDR1 reads LNHNV; CDR2 reads YYDKDF (reference sequence). V lost 2 bases and J lost 4, with 6 bases in between. CDR3 loop: CATSRQGYNSPLHF. The CDR3, as DNA: TGTGCCACCAGCAGACAGGGGTATAATTCACCCCTCCACTTT.

This chain joins TRBV12-3 or TRBV12-4 and TRBJ2-7; 7 bases line up with TRBD2. The ends lost 6 bases at V and 5 bases at J; junction bases unmatched: 7. CDR3 length equals 13 residues. CDR3 DNA sequence: TGTGCCAGCAGCCTAAGCGGGAACGACGAGCAGTACTTC. Amino acid sequence: CASSLSGNDEQYF.

The chain has TRBV19 and TRBJ2-1; tentatively, D is TRBD2 (6 bases). Trimming pared 3 bases from V and 7 bases from J, leaving 16 bases between. The CDR3 sequence is 15 residues long. Germline assignment: CDR1 LNHDA and CDR2 SQIVND (reference sequence). Written as DNA, the CDR3 is TGTGCCAGTAGTATGAATGCGGGGCTGTGGAATGAGCAGTTCTTC. Protein: CASSMNAGLWNEQFF. The whole variable domain, remainder taken from reference TRBV19 and TRBJ2-1, is DGGITQSPKYLFRKEGQNVTLSCEQNLNHDAMYWYRQDPGQGLRLIYYSQIVNDFQKGDIAEGYSVSREKKESFPLTVTSAQKNPTAFYLCASSMNAGLWNEQFFGPGTRLTVL.